The sequence of this T cell receptor beta chain was determined in a study of Ad26.COV2.S vaccination and SARS-CoV-2 variants. Study-wide results and limits: Across vaccine and placebo recipients, the breadth of non-spike TCRs was similar.

Treatment in this sample: approximately 18 received Ad26.COV2.S at low or high dose, single or two shots; about 5 received placebo; per-sample allocation not given. The investigators took samples on day 63 after the first vaccine or placebo injection. An Ad26 vector carrying the Wuhan-strain SARS-CoV-2 spike served as the vaccine. TCRdb's copy holds only in-frame clones and misses some; the assay was immunoSEQ multiplex PCR. The profile shows a few hundred thousand clones, about 89% of them singletons. As concerns this clone: Its antigen is not identified.

The germline gives CDR1 SGDLS, CDR2 YYNGEE. The CDR3 spans 14 residues. Deletions cut 3 bases from V and 7 bases from J, with 14 bases between. The TCR was taken from a person aged 18-60 years who received the Ad26.COV2.S COVID-19 vaccine or a placebo. The genes are TRBV9 and TRBJ2-1, with D possibly matching TRBD2 (5 bases). Source: peripheral blood, taken in a trial of Ad26.COV2.S vaccine versus placebo. The CDR3 region has the DNA TGTGCCAGCAGCGCCCTCTTACTAGGGAATGAGCAGTTCTTC. It codes for CASSALLLGNEQFF.